These 28 T cell receptor beta chains were sequenced from one sample in a study of T cells in Graves' hyperthyroidism and ophthalmopathy. The TCR beta CDR3 regions underwent amplification using RNA transcripts as the source. The HTBI primer set was used in a first-round RT-PCR of the TCR CDR3. MiXCR, applied by TCRdb to the multiplex PCR reads, yields one record per CDR3 protein. The sample yields hundreds of thousands of distinct CDR3 sequences, about 19% seen once. The sample consisted of blood. The receptors originated from a woman in her fifties or sixties with Graves' hyperthyroidism that later progressed to Graves' ophthalmopathy.

This clonotype was recorded many times. The chain recombines TRBV11-2 with TRBJ2-3, with a possible D match to TRBD1 (6 bases). The CDR3 is made up of 15 amino acids. The V end was cut by 5 bases, the J end by 0 bases, with 12 bases between. Germline CDR1 reads SGHAT; CDR2 reads FQNNGV. In nucleotides, the CDR3 is TGTGCCAGCAGCGATTGGACAGCGAGCACAGATACGCAGTATTTT. It encodes CASSDWTASTDTQYF.

This clonotype has ten or more counts. This chain joins TRBV3-1 and TRBJ2-5, with 7 nucleotides matching TRBD1. The CDR3 contains 14 residues. Trimming at V came to 0 bases and at J to 4 bases, leaving 2 bases not matched to a gene. CDR1 and CDR2 from the germline V gene are LGHDT and YNNKEL (reference sequence). CDR3 amino acids: CASSQDRGRETQYF. CDR3 sequence (DNA): TGTGCCAGCAGCCAAGACAGGGGGAGAGAGACCCAGTACTTC.

This clonotype showed up just a few times. This may be a read error, as it is one base from a much larger clone. The CDR3 spells CASSSDGGQSPLHF. For the CDR3, the DNA is TGCGCCAGCAGCTCGGACGGGGGGCAGTCACCCCTCCACTTT. The chain carries TRBV5-1 and TRBJ1-6; D perhaps matches TRBD1 (6 bases). The V gene lost 3 bases and the J gene lost 10 bases, with 14 bases spanning the gap. The V gene's germline CDR1 is SGHRS and CDR2 YFSETQ. This CDR3 spans 14 amino acids.

CDR3 region: CASVLVDTSNYGYTF. The CDR3 nucleotides are TGTGCCAGCGTGTTAGTGGACACCTCTAACTATGGCTACACCTTC. The chain employs TRBV6-1 and TRBJ1-2, with D possibly TRBD1 on 5 matching bases. Germline V gives CDR1 MNHNS, CDR2 SASEGT. V lost 8 bases, J lost 0 bases, and 16 bases lay in between. The length of the CDR3 is 15 residues.

The chain has TRBV28 and TRBJ1-5; maybe TRBD1 (5 bases). Deletions cut 2 bases from V and 3 bases from J, with 11 bases between. CDR1 is MDHEN, CDR2 SYDVKM, per germline. This CDR3 comprises 15 residues. CDR3 DNA sequence: TGTGCCAGCAGTTTAATTTGGGGCAACAATCAGCCCCAGCATTTT. As protein: CASSLIWGNNQPQHF.

At least ten counts were recorded for this clonotype. The chain joins TRBV3-1 to TRBJ2-3; possibly TRBD1 or TRBD2 for D (5 bases each). The V and J ends lost 4 bases and 1 base respectively, with 9 bases between them. The CDR3 consists of 14 residues. Germline CDR1 is LGHDT and CDR2 is YNNKEL (reference sequence). The CDR3 DNA reads TGTGCCAGCAGCCCGGGACCACGCACAGATACGCAGTATTTT. Its translation: CASSPGPRTDTQYF.

A remark on this clonotype: This sequence may be a read error, since a much larger clone differs from it by one base. This chain connects TRBV7-2 to TRBJ2-1; 9 bases line up with TRBD1. The better agreement between TRBJ2-7 and the DNA end casts doubt on the J call. CDR1 and CDR2 (germline): SGHTA, FQGNSA. This CDR3 has 15 residues. CDR3 sequence: CASSPGQGLYNEQYF. Here the CDR3 DNA reads TGTGCCAGCAGCCCGGGACAGGGTCTTTACAATGAGCAGTACTTC.

This clonotype has at least ten counts. CDR3 sequence: CASSSQGYEAFF. CDR3 nucleotide sequence: TGTGCCAGCAGCTCCCAGGGATATGAAGCTTTCTTT. The chain carries TRBV7-9 and TRBJ1-1; D possibly corresponds to TRBD1 (5 bases). The CDR3 runs 12 residues. V lost 4 bases, J lost 7 bases, and 10 bases lay in between. Germline V gives CDR1 SEHNR, CDR2 FQNEAQ (reference sequence).

This clonotype showed up many times. The CDR3 protein is CASTTKTGAVGTEAFF. For the CDR3, the DNA is TGCGCCAGCACCACGAAGACAGGGGCAGTTGGCACTGAAGCTTTCTTT. This sequence joins TRBV5-1 and TRBJ1-1; 8 bases fit TRBD1. Looked up from germline, CDR1 is SGHRS and CDR2 is YFSETQ. The J segment lost 4 bases and the V segment lost 6 bases, leaving 14 bases of the junction unmatched. This CDR3 region has 16 residues.

The chain recombines TRBV4-1 with TRBJ2-2; 8 bases are a match to TRBD1. The germline V gene has CDR1 MGHRA and CDR2 YSYEKL. V was clipped by 7 bases and J by 0 bases; unmatched bases: 4. CDR3 length: 15 amino acids. In DNA form, the CDR3 reads TGCGCCAGCACCCGGACAGGGACGAACACCGGGGAGCTGTTTTTT. Protein: CASTRTGTNTGELFF.

This clonotype has just a few counts. This clone may be a read error of a much larger clone one base away. The rearrangement uses TRBV14 and TRBJ1-2; 8 nucleotides line up with TRBD1. The CDR3 consists of 13 residues. Germline V gene lookup returns CDR1 SGHDN and CDR2 FVKESK. The ends lost 1 base at V and 7 bases at J; junction bases unmatched: 2. The CDR3 nucleotides read TGTGCCAGCAGCCAAGCCAGGGGGCCTGGCTACACCTTC. As protein: CASSQARGPGYTF.

The chain links TRBV12-3 or TRBV12-4 to TRBJ2-2; D may be TRBD1 or TRBD2 (6 bases each). This CDR3 is 18 amino acids long. V dropped 7 bases and J dropped 0 bases, with 21 bases sitting between them. The CDR3 DNA follows: TGTGCCAGCACCCTTCGGACAGCGGGTAACGCGAACACCGGGGAGCTGTTTTTT. Its protein product is CASTLRTAGNANTGELFF.

The V gene is TRBV12-3 or TRBV12-4, the J gene TRBJ1-1; the D gene is possibly TRBD1 (5 bases). CDR3 length: 16 residues. V shed 1 base and J shed 0 bases, with 12 bases lying between them. The CDR3 region has the DNA TGTGCCAGCAGTTTAGGTCCAGGGTCTATGAACACTGAAGCTTTCTTT. This codes for CASSLGPGSMNTEAFF.

This clonotype has a handful of counts. The rearrangement links TRBV20-1 to TRBJ1-2, with 7 bases fitting TRBD1. The J segment lost 1 base and the V segment lost 1 base, leaving 6 bases of the junction unmatched. The CDR3 extends over 15 amino acids. CDR1 is DFQATT and CDR2 is SNEGSKA in the germline V gene (reference sequence). The CDR3 is CSARVVGQFNYGYTF. CDR3 in DNA: TGCAGTGCTAGAGTTGTGGGACAGTTTAACTATGGCTACACCTTC.

This clonotype has a count of ten or more. The chain is built from TRBV6-6 and TRBJ2-1, with D perhaps matching TRBD2 (5 bases). Trimming took 0 bases from V and 5 from J, leaving 11 bases between them. This CDR3 contains 15 residues. Germline V gives CDR1 MNHNY, CDR2 SVGAGI (reference sequence). In DNA form, the CDR3 reads TGTGCCAGCAGTTACTCGGTGGGGAGAAACAATGAGCAGTTCTTC. This sequence encodes CASSYSVGRNNEQFF.

The V and J genes are TRBV6-2 or TRBV6-3 and TRBJ2-5; the match to TRBD2 covers 8 bases. Germline-derived CDR1 and CDR2 are MNHEY and SVGEGT. V was pared by 8 bases and J by 1 base, with 15 bases of the junction left unmatched. The CDR3 loop spans 17 amino acids. CDR3 sequence (DNA): TGTGCCAGCGTGGCGGGGGGACCTATAACCCGCCAAGAGACCCAGTACTTC. Translation gives CASVAGGPITRQETQYF.

This rearrangement joins TRBV19 to TRBJ1-2, with TRBD1 matching over 8 bases. The CDR3 is made up of 12 amino acids. Germline-derived CDR1 and CDR2 are LNHDA and SQIVND (reference sequence). The CDR3 reads CAAGQGGYGYTF. In DNA form, the CDR3 reads TGTGCTGCCGGACAGGGAGGTTATGGCTACACCTTC.

This clonotype was detected ten times or more. This chain uses TRBV20-1 with TRBJ1-5, with 7 bases that match TRBD1. CDR1 is DFQATT and CDR2 is SNEGSKA in the germline V gene (reference sequence). The CDR3 spans 14 residues. The V segment lost 6 bases and the J segment 5 bases; nucleotides outside the gene matches: 10. The CDR3 nucleotides read TGCAGTGCCGATCGCCGGGACAGAGATCAGCCCCAGCATTTT. Protein product: CSADRRDRDQPQHF.

This clonotype was seen many times. The chain combines TRBV18 with TRBJ2-2; 7 positions match TRBD1. Germline CDR1 is KGHSH and CDR2 is LQKENI. CDR3 length equals 13 residues. V dropped 8 bases and J dropped 3; count of bases not matched to a gene: 3. This chain's CDR3 is CASTDRDTGELFF. Written as DNA, the CDR3 is TGTGCCAGCACTGACAGGGACACCGGGGAGCTGTTTTTT. The variable domain in full, completed from reference TRBV18 and TRBJ2-2, reads NAGVMQNPRHLVRRRGQEARLRCSPMKGHSHVYWYRQLPEEGLKFMVYLQKENIIDESGMPKERFSAEFPKEGPSILRIQQVVRGDSAAYFCASTDRDTGELFFGEGSRLTVL.

In this sample, this clonotype turned up many times. The chain carries TRBV12-3 or TRBV12-4 and TRBJ1-6, with 11 bases that match TRBD1. Unmatched junction bases numbered 9, after V lost 7 bases and J lost 10 bases. The CDR3 length is 15 residues. The CDR3 region is CASTPRTGGRSPLHF. CDR3 coding DNA: TGTGCCAGCACCCCGCGGACAGGGGGCCGATCACCCCTCCACTTT.

This clonotype showed up just a few times. The J gene is TRBJ1-1, the V gene TRBV4-1; D not resolved. Trimming stripped 2 bases from V and 1 base from J, with 20 bases between. The CDR3 has 18 amino acids. Germline V gives CDR1 MGHRA, CDR2 YSYEKL. CDR3 in DNA: TGCGCCAGCAGCCAAACCGGTTTTGGGAGCGTGACGAACACTGAAGCTTTCTTT. Its translation is CASSQTGFGSVTNTEAFF.

This clonotype was found many times. V gene TRBV6-1 combines with J gene TRBJ2-1; the D gene is possibly TRBD1 (6 bases). Trimming took 3 bases from V and 0 from J, leaving 18 bases between them. This CDR3 spans 18 amino acids. The V gene's germline CDR1 is MNHNS and CDR2 SASEGT. The CDR3 nucleotides read TGTGCCAGCAGTGATCTCCTGGCGACAGGACGCTCCTACAATGAGCAGTTCTTC. The encoded protein is CASSDLLATGRSYNEQFF.

The rearrangement uses TRBV7-2 and TRBJ2-7; 8 bases are shared with TRBD2. This CDR3 has 15 residues. The junction had 7 bases not matched to a gene; V was cut back by 0 bases and J by 6 bases. The germline V gene encodes CDR1 SGHTA and CDR2 FQGNSA. CDR3 in DNA: TGTGCCAGCAGCTTAGCGCTCGCGGGGGGAAGCGAGCAGTACTTC. It yields the protein CASSLALAGGSEQYF.

There are many counts of this clonotype. The chain combines TRBV18 with TRBJ1-1; 7 nucleotides align to TRBD1. Germline V gene data show CDR1 as KGHSH and CDR2 as LQKENI. The CDR3 extends over 15 amino acids. The ends lost 1 base at V and 3 bases at J; junction bases unmatched: 5. CDR3 loop: CASSPLTGTDTEAFF. CDR3 coding DNA: TGTGCCAGCTCACCACTGACAGGGACCGACACTGAAGCTTTCTTT.

This clonotype has more than one count but fewer than ten. The V call is TRBV7-2, the J call TRBJ2-7; a weak D match, TRBD2 (6 bases). V lost 6 bases, J lost 6 bases, and 21 bases lay in between. The CDR3 consists of 15 residues. Germline assignment: CDR1 SGHTA and CDR2 FQGNSA. This CDR3 is CASSGHWGSGSEQYF. CDR3 nucleotide sequence: TGTGCCAGCAGTGGCCATTGGGGGTCCGGGAGCGAGCAGTACTTC.

This clonotype was counted a single time. This rearrangement joins TRBV7-2 to TRBJ1-4, with a possible D match to TRBD1 (5 bases). Germline-derived CDR1 and CDR2 are SGHTA and FQGNSA. CDR3 length: 15 amino acids. Trimming took off 4 bases at V and 2 bases at J, with 11 bases between the two ends. DNA for the CDR3: TGTGCCAGCAGCTGGAGACAGTCTACTAATGAAAAACTGTTTTTT. Translated, it gives CASSWRQSTNEKLFF.

This clonotype was recorded at least ten times. The chain joins TRBV12-3 or TRBV12-4 to TRBJ2-3, with D perhaps given as TRBD1 or TRBD2 (6 bases each). CDR3 length equals 12 residues. The V end was cut by 6 bases, the J end by 6 bases, with 10 bases between. CDR3 in DNA: TGTGCCAGCAGAGGGGGGAGGGATACGCAGTATTTT. This codes for CASRGGRDTQYF.

The chain couples TRBV2 to TRBJ2-2; D is uncertain. The CDR3 has 14 amino acids. Germline V gives CDR1 SNHLY, CDR2 FYNNEI. V was clipped by 6 bases and J by 0 bases, with 8 bases between them. Here the CDR3 reads CASRMGTNTGELFF. DNA for the CDR3: TGTGCCAGCAGAATGGGGACGAACACCGGGGAGCTGTTTTTT.